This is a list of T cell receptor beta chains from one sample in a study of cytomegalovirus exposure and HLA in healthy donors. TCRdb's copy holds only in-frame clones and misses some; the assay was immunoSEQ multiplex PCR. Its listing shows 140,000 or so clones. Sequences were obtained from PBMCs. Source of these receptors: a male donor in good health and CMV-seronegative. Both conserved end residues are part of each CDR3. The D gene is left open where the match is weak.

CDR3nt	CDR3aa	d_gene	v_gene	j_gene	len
TGTGCCAGCTCACCGAATACGGGTGACTCCTACAATGAGCAGTTCTTC	CASSPNTGDSYNEQFF	.	TRBV18	TRBJ2-1	16
TGCGCCAGCAGTCCTCAAGGGACTAGCGGGCGCGACAGCACAGATACGCAGTATTTT	CASSPQGTSGRDSTDTQYF	TRBD2	TRBV5-1	TRBJ2-3	19
TGTGCCAGCAGTGAAGGCGGCAGTAGCGAGCAGTACTTC	CASSEGGSSEQYF	.	TRBV2	TRBJ2-7	13
TGTGCCAGCAGTTACAGAGGGACAGCCCATGAGCAGTTCTTC	CASSYRGTAHEQFF	TRBD1	TRBV6-5	TRBJ2-1	14
TGTGCCAGCAGCCGACTAGCGGGTACGAACAATGAGCAGTTCTTC	CASSRLAGTNNEQFF	TRBD2	TRBV11-1	TRBJ2-1	15
TGCGCCAGCAGCTTGGGGCAGGGAAGTCAGCCCCAGCATTTT	CASSLGQGSQPQHF	.	TRBV5-1	TRBJ1-5	14
TGTGCCTCCCAGGACAGCTACGAGCAGTACTTC	CASQDSYEQYF	.	TRBV30	TRBJ2-7	11
TGTGCCAGCAGCTCTACTAGCGGGAGTACGTACAATGAGCAGTTCTTC	CASSSTSGSTYNEQFF	TRBD2	TRBV7-9	TRBJ2-1	16
TGTGCCAGTAGCCTACAGGCAAATCAGCCCCAGCATTTT	CASSLQANQPQHF	.	TRBV19	TRBJ1-5	13
TGTGCCAGCAGCAAAAAGGGGAGGGAAAGGAACACTGAAGCTTTCTTT	CASSKKGRERNTEAFF	.	TRBV21-1	TRBJ1-1	16
TGCAGCGTTGAGAGCAGGGACGAAGGGGGGGATGAGCAGTTCTTC	CSVESRDEGGDEQFF	.	TRBV29-1	TRBJ2-1	15
TGTGCCAGCAGCGAACACCCCTCCGGGGGGAACACTGAAGCTTTCTTT	CASSEHPSGGNTEAFF	.	TRBV7-8	TRBJ1-1	16
TGTGCCAGCACTCAACAGCCGAGGACTACCAATGAGCAGTTCTTC	CASTQQPRTTNEQFF	.	TRBV27	TRBJ2-1	15
TGTGCCAGCTCACCACCGGGGCGGTCCGGGGAGCTGTTTTTT	CASSPPGRSGELFF	.	TRBV18	TRBJ2-2	14
TGTGCCAGCAGTTATGCGGGAGGGCCCCCTTTAGGTGAGCAGTTCTTC	CASSYAGGPPLGEQFF	TRBD2	TRBV6-5	TRBJ2-1	16